This T cell receptor beta chain was observed in a study of shared clonotypes between healthy human individuals (dated by TCRdb to 2020 to 2021). Regarding the research as a whole: The cohort comprised a couple of women and a few men aged 18 to 49 years. To estimate repertoire size and how much clonotypes are shared between individuals, the study performed deep sequencing of blood TCR repertoires from roughly five healthy adults. Libraries were prepared and TCR repertoires were sequenced by different laboratories using diverse techniques, in order to increase sequencing depth and limit assay-specific biases. Leukapheresis yielded between about 0.85 and 10 billion PBMCs per donor. General study outcomes and caveats: Sampling was restricted to blood, and TCR repertoires in tissues likely differ from the TCR repertoires found in blood. Because the study included a small number of donors, the genetic and exposure-history diversity represented was limited. Based on pairwise subsampling, the degree of clonotype sharing among donors was expected to be affected by sequencing depth.

As to this clone: No cognate antigen has been identified for it. Per-nucleotide qualities are absent, and no much larger clonotype sits a single base away.

Donors were healthy HIV-negative adults with no recently reported acute infections or vaccinations. All donors were Caucasian adults living in Nashville, Tennessee, USA. For unsorted samples, some 100 million PBMCs were counted, and genomic DNA was extracted using the QIAamp DNA Blood Mini kit. After blood collection by leukapheresis, PBMCs were isolated using Ficoll-Histopaque density gradient centrifugation and then cryopreserved in the vapor phase of liquid nitrogen. Reading the germline V gene gives CDR1 SNHLY and CDR2 FYNNEI. CDR3 length: 16 amino acids, cysteine to phenylalanine. CDR3 DNA is the only sequence kept; it has 48 bases, read in frame from the first base. The junction shows trimming of 6 bases on V and 0 bases on J, plus 14 bases between the germline ends. TCR CDR3 regions were amplified from genomic DNA by multiplex PCR using the deep immunoSEQ assay. Extracted genomic DNA from each cell subset was spread evenly across all wells of several immunoSEQ 96-well plates, with each plate serving as a replicate. For unsorted PBMC, approximately 310 ng genomic DNA, equal to approximately 30,000 T cell genomes, was loaded into each replicate PCR. Ten immunoSEQ deep assay plates were used to sequence the unsorted PBMC genomic DNA. The purified libraries were quantified using a Qubit 3.0 fluorometer, sized with a Bioanalyzer 2100, and then quantified again using the KAPA Library Quantification kit. A separate single-read 150-cycle Illumina NextSeq 550 flow cell was used to sequence each immunoSEQ 96-well plate. The original pipeline was this. Because the immunoSEQ output held only junctional sequences and lacked quality scores, the filtering could not match the filtering applied to full-length reads. Sequences were annotated with PyIR, a Python wrapper for IgBLAST v1.9, and V/J genes and CDR3 were assigned using IMGT germline references. Reads were removed for weak V/J assignments (E-value above 1e-6), missing CDR3, stop codons, out-of-frame junctions, or ambiguous translated residues. V3J clonotypes were defined by identical inferred V gene, J gene, and CDR3 amino acid sequence. Percentage overlap between repertoires was calculated by dividing the number of shared unique clonotypes by the size of the smaller repertoire. RTK rarefaction, the Chao1 estimator, and Recon v2.1 estimates of unobserved clonotypes were used to assess repertoire richness. Imported from immuneACCESS, the table was reduced by TCRdb to in-frame sequences with V and J called. These copies leave out some clones; in studies compared against another copy, an unresolved V gene accounts for under half, and the cause of the remainder is not known. The D gene and trimming were derived from the DNA, and the V and J assignments and clone size from that table. The sample records about 480,000 clones, about four fifths of which are singletons. Under 15% of the sample comes from the top ten.

Rearrangement joined TRBV2 to TRBJ1-4, with no reliable assignment of the D segment. The material sequenced was PBMCs. The TCR sequence derives from a woman aged 35 to 49 in good health. Some clones in this sample may be carry-over from other donors' samples. Read as DNA, the sequence is TGTGCCAGCAGCCTCTGGCGGGGTGCAACTAATGAAAAACTGTTTTTT. This encodes CASSLWRGATNEKLFF.